This T cell receptor beta chain was obtained from a study of CD8 T cells in ankylosing spondylitis. Notes on the study in general: Matched ankylosing spondylitis synovial fluid reportedly showed significant enrichment of disease-linked clones. A motif in TCR beta, a set of several highly homologous variants, appeared characteristic of ankylosing spondylitis blood.

Quantitative molecular-barcoded 5'-RACE generated the TCR beta libraries. TCRdb re-analysed the 5' RACE reads in MiXCR, keeping a single row per CDR3 protein. The table records some 350,000 distinct CDR3 sequences, roughly 15% of them present only once. Germline V lookup: CDR1 SGHRS, CDR2 YFSETQ. The CDR3 totals 16 residues. Trimming pared 0 bases from V and 1 base from J, leaving 12 bases between. As for this clonotype: Its antigen is not identified.

The sequence derives from a male donor with ankylosing spondylitis or in good health (not recorded which). The source material was blood, either unsorted or a sorted T cell fraction (not recorded which). The chain has TRBV5-1 and TRBJ2-3, with D possibly being TRBD2 (5 bases). The CDR3: CASSLAEGRGTDTQYF. In DNA form, the CDR3 reads TGCGCCAGCAGCTTGGCCGAGGGAAGGGGCACAGATACGCAGTATTTT.